One sample yielded the 21 T cell receptor beta chains listed below, sequenced in a study of cytomegalovirus exposure and HLA in healthy donors. Here immunoSEQ multiplex PCR was the method, and the copy in TCRdb shows in-frame clones only, minus some. Found here are roughly 52,000 clones, about 93% of them singletons; the top ten hold 3%. What was sequenced was PBMCs. These receptors all stem from a man younger than 30 in good health and CMV-seronegative.

The chain couples TRBV11-3 to TRBJ2-7; 14 nucleotides agree with TRBD2. With 5 bases clipped from V and 3 bases from J, the junction kept 9 bases outside the gene matches. CDR1 and CDR2 from the germline V gene are SGHNT and YENEEA. This CDR3 contains 17 residues. The chain's CDR3 is CASSPEGLAGVFYEQYF. CDR3 nucleotide sequence: TGTGCCAGCAGCCCTGAGGGACTAGCGGGAGTGTTCTACGAGCAGTACTTC. Full variable domain (outside the CDR3, taken from reference TRBV11-3 and TRBJ2-7): EAGVVQSPRYKIIEKKQPVAFWCNPISGHNTLYWYLQNLGQGPELLIRYENEEAVDDSQLPKDRFSAERLKGVDSTLKIQPAELGDSAVYLCASSPEGLAGVFYEQYFGPGTRLTVT.

The CDR3 coding sequence is TGTGCCATCACCCCCGGACAGGGGACCCACGAGCAGTACTTC. It translates to CAITPGQGTHEQYF. This chain connects TRBV10-3 to TRBJ2-7, with 9 bases matching TRBD1. The CDR3 is 14 residues long. Looked up from germline, CDR1 is ENHRY and CDR2 is SYGVKD. V gave up 7 bases and J gave up 5 bases; unmatched junction bases: 9.

V is TRBV30 and J is TRBJ2-1, with D possibly TRBD2 on 6 matching bases. The CDR3 totals 15 residues. The V and J ends lost 4 bases and 0 bases respectively, with 13 bases between them. Germline CDR1 GTSNPN, CDR2 SVGIG (reference sequence). Here the CDR3 reads CAWTPGLSSYNEQFF. The CDR3 nucleotides read TGTGCCTGGACCCCGGGACTCAGCTCCTACAATGAGCAGTTCTTC.

This rearrangement joins TRBV14 to TRBJ2-7, with TRBD1 matching over 7 bases. Unmatched junction bases numbered 9, after V lost 0 bases and J lost 1 base. Germline assignment: CDR1 SGHDN and CDR2 FVKESK. This CDR3 is built from 17 residues. The CDR3 is CASSQDSEDRRSYEQYF. The CDR3 coding sequence is TGTGCCAGCAGCCAAGATAGCGAGGACAGGCGGTCCTACGAGCAGTACTTC.

The CDR3 bases are TGTGCCAGCAGTGGGAGGCGGCGGGACTACTCCTACGAGCAGTACTTC. It translates to CASSGRRRDYSYEQYF. The chain employs TRBV6-1 and TRBJ2-7; the match to TRBD2 covers 7 bases. V shed 4 bases and J 0 bases; nucleotides not matched to a gene: 9. This CDR3 is built from 16 residues. Germline lookup yields CDR1 MNHNS and CDR2 SASEGT.

The chain couples TRBV4-2 to TRBJ2-5; TRBD2 might be the D (5 bases). This CDR3 region has 15 residues. Germline V gene lookup returns CDR1 LGHNA and CDR2 YNFKEQ. The V end was cut by 1 base, the J end by 0 bases, with 9 bases between. The CDR3 region is CASSQVSADQETQYF. The CDR3, as DNA: TGTGCCAGCAGCCAAGTATCAGCGGACCAAGAGACCCAGTACTTC.

This chain joins TRBV28 and TRBJ1-5; 7 bases align to TRBD1. V lost 6 bases, J lost 3 bases, and 8 bases stayed unmatched. The germline V gene encodes CDR1 MDHEN and CDR2 SYDVKM. This CDR3 region has 15 residues. The CDR3 DNA reads as TGTGCCAGCAGGTTAACAGGGGTCAACAATCAGCCCCAGCATTTT. Residues: CASRLTGVNNQPQHF.

V gene TRBV10-3 combines with J gene TRBJ2-7, with D perhaps TRBD1 (6 bases). V gave up 7 bases and J gave up 0 bases, with 7 bases separating them. CDR3 length: 12 residues. Germline lookup yields CDR1 ENHRY and CDR2 SYGVKD. In DNA, the CDR3 is TGTGCCATCATGACAGGCTCCTACGAGCAGTACTTC. Protein: CAIMTGSYEQYF.

In regard to this clone: Other DNA sequences of this sample code for an identical CDR3. V and J are TRBV6-4 and TRBJ2-3; a possible D gene is TRBD2 (6 bases). Trimming took off 0 bases at V and 4 bases at J, with 8 bases between the two ends. The V gene's germline CDR1 is MRHNA and CDR2 SNTAGT. The CDR3 sequence is 14 residues long. The DNA for the CDR3 is TGTGCCAGCAGTGACTCCGGGGGAGCAGATACGCAGTATTTT. Translated: CASSDSGGADTQYF.

The chain combines TRBV28 with TRBJ1-2, with D hard to call. The ends were cut back, 5 bases at V and 2 bases at J, with 12 bases in the middle. Germline values: CDR1 MDHEN, CDR2 SYDVKM. The CDR3 covers 14 residues. The CDR3 spells CASSPVRQNYGYTF. The CDR3 nucleotides read TGTGCCAGCAGTCCTGTCAGGCAGAACTATGGCTACACCTTC.

The chain joins TRBV28 to TRBJ1-5; 7 positions match TRBD1. After removal of 9 bases from V and 3 bases from J, the junction contained 14 bases not matched to a gene. Germline V gives CDR1 MDHEN, CDR2 SYDVKM. The length of the CDR3 is 16 residues. CDR3 bases: TGTGCCAGTCCGCCAGGACAGGAGCGGCTCAATCAGCCCCAGCATTTT. Translation: CASPPGQERLNQPQHF.

A remark on this clone: The sample holds other DNA sequences that translate to the same CDR3. The chain combines TRBV9 with TRBJ2-1, with TRBD2 matching 9 bases. The junction had 2 bases not matched to a gene; V was cut back by 2 bases and J by 2 bases. Germline lookup yields CDR1 SGDLS and CDR2 YYNGEE. The CDR3 sequence is 15 residues long. In nucleotides, the CDR3 is TGTGCCAGCAGCGTGGCTAGCGGGACCTACAATGAGCAGTTCTTC. It translates to CASSVASGTYNEQFF.

The genes are TRBV19 and TRBJ1-5; D remains unclear. Germline V lookup: CDR1 LNHDA, CDR2 SQIVND (reference sequence). V shed 1 base and J shed 3 bases, with 16 bases lying between them. The CDR3 length is 17 residues. The CDR3 loop reads CASSIVSGSTTNQPQHF. The CDR3 nucleotides read TGTGCCAGTAGTATAGTATCTGGCAGCACTACCAATCAGCCCCAGCATTTT.

The CDR3 bases are TGTGCCAGCAGCTTGCGGGGAGCTAACTATGGCTACACCTTC. Protein sequence: CASSLRGANYGYTF. This sequence joins TRBV5-6 and TRBJ1-2; unclear D gene. The V gene's germline CDR1 is SGHDT and CDR2 YYEEEE. Between the trimmed V and J ends, which lost 1 base and 0 bases, there was a span of 7 bases. CDR3 size: 14 residues.

The CDR3 nucleotides are TGTGCCAGCAGACAACAGGGGAGCAATCAGCCCCAGCATTTT. Translated, it gives CASRQQGSNQPQHF. The genes are TRBV6-5 and TRBJ1-5, with 7 bases lining up with TRBD1. The V segment lost 6 bases and the J segment 1 base; nucleotides outside the gene matches: 3. In germline, CDR1 is MNHEY, CDR2 SVGAGI. The CDR3 extends over 14 amino acids.

The CDR3 protein is CASSFSWTGGAYEQYF. The CDR3, as DNA: TGTGCCAGCAGTTTTTCTTGGACAGGGGGAGCCTACGAGCAGTACTTC. The V call is TRBV27, the J call TRBJ2-7; 10 bases are a match to TRBD1. Germline loops: CDR1 MNHEY, CDR2 SMNVEV (reference sequence). The J segment lost 2 bases and the V segment lost 3 bases, leaving 7 bases of the junction unmatched. The CDR3 is made up of 16 amino acids.

The chain couples TRBV5-4 to TRBJ2-7; 10 positions agree with TRBD2. The CDR3 covers 14 residues. V lost 3 bases to trimming and J lost 4 bases; unmatched junction nucleotides: 4. The germline V gene encodes CDR1 SGHNT and CDR2 YYREEE (reference sequence). CDR3 coding DNA: TGTGCCAGCAGCTGGAGCGGGGGGGAATACGAGCAGTACTTC. Protein product: CASSWSGGEYEQYF.

The rearrangement joins TRBV2 to TRBJ1-2; D gene ambiguous. This CDR3 contains 10 residues. With 9 bases removed from V and 7 bases from J, the gap between germline ends came to 9 bases. Germline-derived CDR1 and CDR2 are SNHLY and FYNNEI. CDR3: CASREAGYTF. In DNA, the CDR3 is TGTGCCAGTAGGGAGGCTGGCTACACCTTC. The variable domain in full, with the rest retrieved from reference TRBV2 and TRBJ1-2, is EPEVTQTPSHQVTQMGQEVILRCVPISNHLYFYWYRQILGQKVEFLVSFYNNEISEKSEIFDDQFSVERPDGSNFTLKIRSTKLEDSAMYFCASREAGYTFGSGTRLTVV.

The rearrangement links TRBV19 to TRBJ1-2, with 8 bases matching TRBD1. V was clipped by 9 bases and J by 8 bases; unmatched bases: 14. In germline, CDR1 is LNHDA, CDR2 SQIVND (reference sequence). There are 14 residues in the CDR3. The CDR3 coding sequence is TGTGCCAGACCAGAGGGCAGGGGGCAGGAAGGCTACACCTTC. Protein product: CARPEGRGQEGYTF.

The chain uses TRBV7-2 and TRBJ1-1; D is undetermined. In germline, CDR1 is SGHTA, CDR2 FQGNSA. This CDR3 spans 15 amino acids. Trimming took off 4 bases at V and 1 base at J, with 13 bases between the two ends. CDR3 in DNA: TGTGCCAGCAGCTCCGACAATTTAGGGAACACTGAAGCTTTCTTT. It yields the protein CASSSDNLGNTEAFF.

The chain carries TRBV11-2 and TRBJ2-7, with 7 bases lining up with TRBD2. This CDR3 comprises 15 residues. Unmatched junction bases numbered 9, after V lost 3 bases and J lost 4 bases. Germline CDR1 and CDR2: SGHAT and FQNNGV. The CDR3 coding sequence is TGTGCCAGCAGCTTCGACTATGGCGGGGGTTACGAGCAGTACTTC. Translating it yields CASSFDYGGGYEQYF.